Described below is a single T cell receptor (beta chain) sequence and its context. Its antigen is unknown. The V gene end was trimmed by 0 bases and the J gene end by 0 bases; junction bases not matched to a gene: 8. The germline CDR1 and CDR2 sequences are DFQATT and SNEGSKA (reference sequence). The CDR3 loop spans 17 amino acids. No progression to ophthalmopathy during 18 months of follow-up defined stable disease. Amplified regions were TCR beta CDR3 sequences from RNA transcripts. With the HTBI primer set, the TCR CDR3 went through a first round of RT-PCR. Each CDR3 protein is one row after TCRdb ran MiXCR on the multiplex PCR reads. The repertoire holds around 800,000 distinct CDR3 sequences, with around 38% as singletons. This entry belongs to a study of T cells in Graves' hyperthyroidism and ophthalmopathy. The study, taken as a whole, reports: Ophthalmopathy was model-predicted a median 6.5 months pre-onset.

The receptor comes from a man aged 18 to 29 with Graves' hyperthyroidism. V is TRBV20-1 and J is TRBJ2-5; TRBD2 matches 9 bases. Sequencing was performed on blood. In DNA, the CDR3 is TGCAGTGCTAGAGAGGGGCTAGCGGGGTGGTACCAAGAGACCCAGTACTTC. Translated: CSAREGLAGWYQETQYF.